Sample share makes the clone carrying this T cell receptor (beta chain) medium-sized. The antigen is not known. Germline is not matched at one junction end, which may reflect a read error. A single record per CDR3 protein comes from TCRdb applying MiXCR to the 5' RACE reads. The sample has around 4,600 distinct CDR3 sequences; about 16% are singletons. This sample was included in a study of T-cell memory formation after mild COVID-19. Whole-study context: TCR clusters largely stayed donor specific.

Overall study findings and caveats: Mainly CM and EM harbored the contracting CD4+ clones; mainly EMRA harbored the CD8+ ones.

Germline loops: CDR1 SGHRS, CDR2 YFSETQ. The CDR3 consists of 16 residues. The specimen was PBMCs or a T cell subset sorted from them (not recorded which). V is TRBV5-1 and J is TRBJ2-7, with D possibly TRBD1 on 6 matching bases. This receptor was obtained from an adult who had mild COVID-19 (a few samples of this study predate the infection). Cell type and time point are not known. The CDR3 DNA reads TGCGCCAGCAGTTTGGGGGCCCCCCCGGGCTCCTACGAGCAGTACTTC. Amino acids: CASSLGAPPGSYEQYF.